The sample holds many counts of the clone carrying this TCR beta chain. The data are from a study of regulatory T cells in long-lasting Graves disease. Time point in this sample: newly diagnosed GD, antithyroid drugs for less than 3 months. From PBMCs, RNA was extracted and then used to make the TCR library. Germline V gene data show CDR1 as SQVTM and CDR2 as ANQGSEA. The CDR3 extends over 16 amino acids. Trimming cost V 3 bases and J 6 bases; bases outside gene matches: 14. Construction of the TCR beta libraries employed iRepertoire HTBI primers in conjunction with Arm-PCR of CDR3 regions. One entry per CDR3 protein results from TCRdb running MiXCR on the multiplex PCR reads. The repertoire holds about 400,000 distinct CDR3 sequences, approximately 16% seen once, with around 7.6% in the top ten. Separately, the same data were catalogued under a study of T cells in Graves' hyperthyroidism and ophthalmopathy.

This sequence originates from a woman aged 40-49 years with Graves disease. V and J are TRBV29-1 and TRBJ2-3; 8 nucleotides match TRBD2. Specimen: peripheral blood mononuclear cells (PBMCs), collected at new diagnosis, from a patient treated with antithyroid drugs. The CDR3 DNA reads as TGCAGCGTTGAGGGTGTGGCCGGGAGGGCGATTGATACGCAGTATTTT. Translating it yields CSVEGVAGRAIDTQYF.